This T cell receptor (beta chain) was sequenced for a study of cytomegalovirus exposure and HLA in healthy donors. Study-level background: According to later analysis, the same platform produced the approximately 130 validation and under 750 first-cohort repertoires. Study findings and constraints: Overall, approximately 150 TCR beta chains were annotated as cytomegalovirus-associated. According to a subsequent analysis, TCR clusters from the first cohort were inclined to appear together in the 120 validation repertoires.

Concerning this clone itself: Its specificity is unknown.

The method was immunoSEQ multiplex PCR; TCRdb's version includes in-frame clones alone and lacks a portion of them. The sample has roughly 330,000 clones; approximately 86% are singletons. CDR1 is MNHEY and CDR2 is SVGAGI in the germline V gene. With 5 bases removed from V and 0 bases from J, the gap between germline ends came to 11 bases. The CDR3 contains 15 residues. The rearrangement links TRBV6-5 to TRBJ1-5; possible D gene TRBD1, 5 bases. The receptor was derived from a woman aged 30 to 39 in good health and CMV-seropositive. The sequenced sample was PBMCs. Written as DNA, the CDR3 is TGTGCCAGCAGTGCCTCGGGGCTTAGCAATCAGCCCCAGCATTTT. As protein: CASSASGLSNQPQHF.